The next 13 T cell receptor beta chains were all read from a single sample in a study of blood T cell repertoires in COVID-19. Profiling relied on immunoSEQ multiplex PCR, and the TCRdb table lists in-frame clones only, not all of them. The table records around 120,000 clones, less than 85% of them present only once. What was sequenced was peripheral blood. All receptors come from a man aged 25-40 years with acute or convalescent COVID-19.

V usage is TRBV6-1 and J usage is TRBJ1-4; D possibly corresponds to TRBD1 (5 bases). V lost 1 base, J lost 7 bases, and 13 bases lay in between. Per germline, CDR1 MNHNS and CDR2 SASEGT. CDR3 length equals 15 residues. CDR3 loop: CASSEDGGGFEKLFF. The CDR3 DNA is TGTGCCAGCAGTGAAGATGGGGGAGGGTTTGAAAAACTGTTTTTT.

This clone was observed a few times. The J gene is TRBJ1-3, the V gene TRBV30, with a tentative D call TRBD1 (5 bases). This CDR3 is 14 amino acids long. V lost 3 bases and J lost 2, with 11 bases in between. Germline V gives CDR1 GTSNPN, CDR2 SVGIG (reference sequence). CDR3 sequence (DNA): TGTGCCTGGAGCTTCGGGGGTACTGGAAACACCATATATTTT. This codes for CAWSFGGTGNTIYF.

The chain's CDR3 is CASSSTSGGNNNEQFF. The CDR3 coding sequence is TGTGCCAGCAGTTCTACTAGCGGGGGTAACAACAATGAGCAGTTCTTC. The chain links TRBV27 to TRBJ2-1, with TRBD2 identical over 11 bases. The V gene end was trimmed by 4 bases and the J gene end by 5 bases; junction bases not matched to a gene: 7. This CDR3 spans 16 amino acids. The germline CDR1 and CDR2 sequences are MNHEY and SMNVEV (reference sequence).

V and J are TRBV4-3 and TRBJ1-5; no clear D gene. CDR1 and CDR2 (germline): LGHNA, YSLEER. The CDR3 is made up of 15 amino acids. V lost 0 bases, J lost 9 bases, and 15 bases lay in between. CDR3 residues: CASSQDWRSKRPQHF. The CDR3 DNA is TGCGCCAGCAGCCAAGATTGGCGGTCCAAGAGGCCCCAGCATTTT.

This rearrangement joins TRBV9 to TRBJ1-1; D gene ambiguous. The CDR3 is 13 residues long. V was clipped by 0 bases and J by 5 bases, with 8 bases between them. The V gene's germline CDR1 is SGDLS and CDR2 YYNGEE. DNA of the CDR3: TGTGCCAGCAGCGTAGGGGCGGGGACTGAAGCTTTCTTT. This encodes CASSVGAGTEAFF.

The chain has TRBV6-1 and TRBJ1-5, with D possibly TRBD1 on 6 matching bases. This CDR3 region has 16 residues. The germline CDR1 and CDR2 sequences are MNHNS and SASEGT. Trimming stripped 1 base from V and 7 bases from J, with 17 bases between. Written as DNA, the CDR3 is TGTGCCAGCAGTGAAGGAGATTCGCAGGGGCGGCAGCCCCAGCATTTT. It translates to CASSEGDSQGRQPQHF.

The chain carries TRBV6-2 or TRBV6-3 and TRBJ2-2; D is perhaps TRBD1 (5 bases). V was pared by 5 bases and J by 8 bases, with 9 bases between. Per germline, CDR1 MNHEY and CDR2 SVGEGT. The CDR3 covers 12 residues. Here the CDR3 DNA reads TGTGCCAGCAGTCAAAGGGGAGGGGAGCTGTTTTTT. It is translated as CASSQRGGELFF.

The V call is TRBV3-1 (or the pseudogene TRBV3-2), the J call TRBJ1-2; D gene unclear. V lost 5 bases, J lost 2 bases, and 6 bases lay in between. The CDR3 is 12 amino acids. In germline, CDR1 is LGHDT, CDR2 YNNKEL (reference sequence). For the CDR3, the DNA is TGTGCCAGCAGCTACGCGAACTATGGCTACACCTTC. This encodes CASSYANYGYTF.

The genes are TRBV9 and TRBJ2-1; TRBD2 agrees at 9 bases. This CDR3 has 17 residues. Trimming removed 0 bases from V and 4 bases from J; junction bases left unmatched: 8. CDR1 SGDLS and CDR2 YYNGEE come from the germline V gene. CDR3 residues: CASSVGGGRAAYNEQFF. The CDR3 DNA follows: TGTGCCAGCAGCGTAGGAGGCGGGAGGGCCGCATACAATGAGCAGTTCTTC. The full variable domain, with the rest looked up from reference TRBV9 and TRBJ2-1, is DSGVTQTPKHLITATGQRVTLRCSPRSGDLSVYWYQQSLDQGLQFLIQYYNGEERAKGNILERFSAQQFPDLHSELNLSSLELGDSALYFCASSVGGGRAAYNEQFFGPGTRLTVL.

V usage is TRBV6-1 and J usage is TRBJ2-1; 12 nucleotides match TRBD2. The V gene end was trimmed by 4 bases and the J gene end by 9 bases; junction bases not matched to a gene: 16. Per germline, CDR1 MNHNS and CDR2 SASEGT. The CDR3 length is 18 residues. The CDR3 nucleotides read TGTGCCAGCAGTGTAAGGGGAAGGGCTAGCGGGAGGGATGGTGAGCAGTTCTTC. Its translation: CASSVRGRASGRDGEQFF.

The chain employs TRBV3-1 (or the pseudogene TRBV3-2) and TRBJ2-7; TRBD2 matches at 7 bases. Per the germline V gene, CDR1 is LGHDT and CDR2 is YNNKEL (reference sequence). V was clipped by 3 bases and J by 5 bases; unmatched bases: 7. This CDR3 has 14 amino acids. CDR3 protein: CASSQSAGANEQYV. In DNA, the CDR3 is TGTGCCAGCAGCCAGAGTGCGGGAGCTAACGAGCAGTACGTC.

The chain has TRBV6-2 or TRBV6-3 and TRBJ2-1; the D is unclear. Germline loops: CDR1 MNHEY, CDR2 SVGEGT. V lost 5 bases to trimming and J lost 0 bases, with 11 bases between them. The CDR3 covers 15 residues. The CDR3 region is CASSNSISSYNEQFF. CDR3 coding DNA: TGTGCCAGCAGTAACAGCATCTCCTCCTACAATGAGCAGTTCTTC.

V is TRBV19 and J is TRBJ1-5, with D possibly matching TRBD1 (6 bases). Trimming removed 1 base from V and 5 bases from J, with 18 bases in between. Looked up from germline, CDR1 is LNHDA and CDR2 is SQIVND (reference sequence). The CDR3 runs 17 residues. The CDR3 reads CASSIVRGRVGDQPQHF. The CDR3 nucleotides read TGTGCCAGTAGTATAGTGAGGGGGAGGGTAGGAGATCAGCCCCAGCATTTT.